This T cell receptor (beta chain) was sequenced in a study of T-cell reconstitution after alpha-beta-depleted transplantation in children. The library targeted TCRbeta and was prepared with unique molecular identifiers. In TCRdb, the PCR reads were re-called with MiXCR into one record per CDR3 protein. The data show around 380,000 distinct CDR3 sequences, about 11% seen once. With V trimmed by 4 bases and J by 0 bases, 10 bases remained unmatched. Germline CDR1 reads SGHRS; CDR2 reads YFSETQ. The CDR3 loop spans 17 amino acids. This TCR was recovered from a human donor who donated a stem cell graft to a child with acute myeloid leukemia. The chain couples TRBV5-1 to TRBJ1-1; TRBD1 agrees at 9 bases. The sequences come from PBMCs from the stem cell graft donor, collected from the stem cell graft. This CDR3 reads CASSPSTGGIMNTEAFF. In DNA form, the CDR3 reads TGCGCCAGCAGCCCATCGACAGGGGGGATAATGAACACTGAAGCTTTCTTT.